This is a list of T cell receptor beta chains from one sample in a study of T cell responses to AZD1222 COVID-19 vaccine. Profiling relied on immunoSEQ multiplex PCR, and the TCRdb table lists in-frame clones only, not all of them. The sample has 80,000 to 100,000 clones; 75% to 90% are singletons. Sequenced here: peripheral blood, sampled 28 days after the second AZD1222 dose. These receptors all come from an adult who received the AZD1222 COVID-19 vaccine. Each CDR3 is given with its conserved first and last residue. A D gene is named only where the DNA matches it firmly. Only part of the rows carry a size: once, few, many, or a class if the clone is expanded.

d_call,v_call,clone_size,j_call,cdr3_nt,cdr3_aa
TRBD2,TRBV5-8,.,TRBJ2-2,TGTGCCAGCAGAGTTCTAAGCGGGAGATCCGCCGGGGAGCTGTTTTTT,CASRVLSGRSAGELFF
TRBD2,TRBV3-1/TRBV3-2,.,TRBJ2-7,TGTGCCAGCAGCCCTGATCTAGCGGGGCCCTACGAGCAGTACTTC,CASSPDLAGPYEQYF
.,TRBV3-1/TRBV3-2,.,TRBJ2-1,TGTGCCAGCAGCCAAGCATTTTTAGCGGGATCCAAGGGGGCCTTGGACAATGAGCAGTTCTTC,CASSQAFLAGSKGALDNEQFF
.,TRBV12-3/TRBV12-4,.,TRBJ1-2,TGTGCCAGCAGTTACCCCGACAGCTATGGCTACACCTTC,CASSYPDSYGYTF
TRBD1,TRBV12-5,.,TRBJ2-2,TGTGCTAGTGGTTTGGGACAGGGGAGCACCGGGGAGCTGTTTTTT,CASGLGQGSTGELFF
TRBD1,TRBV9,.,TRBJ2-1,TGTGCCAGCAGCGTAGATGCCGTGCAGGGGACAGGGGTCTACAATGAGCAGTTCTTC,CASSVDAVQGTGVYNEQFF
.,TRBV30,.,TRBJ1-6,TGTGCCTGGGACCCGGGACCAAATTCACCCCTCCACTTT,CAWDPGPNSPLHF
.,TRBV3-1/TRBV3-2,.,TRBJ1-4,TGTGCCAGCAGCCGAGGCAGAGATGAAAAACTGTTTTTT,CASSRGRDEKLFF
TRBD2,TRBV7-9,.,TRBJ2-7,TGTGCCAGCAGCTCTACAGCCAGCGGGAACGCCTACGAGCAGTACTTC,CASSSTASGNAYEQYF
.,TRBV18,.,TRBJ2-1,TGTGCCAGCTCACCTCGCGATGGGTCCTCCTACAATGAGCAGTTCTTC,CASSPRDGSSYNEQFF
.,TRBV3-1/TRBV3-2,.,TRBJ1-5,TGTGCCAGCAGCCCCCCCCGTGTGGGCGGGCGCGATCAGCCCCAGCATTTT,CASSPPRVGGRDQPQHF
TRBD2,TRBV24-1,.,TRBJ2-3,TGTGCCACCAGTGACCGGAGACTAGCTACAGATACGCAGTATTTT,CATSDRRLATDTQYF
.,TRBV27,.,TRBJ1-6,TGTGCCAGCAGTTTACTCGACAGCCGGAATTCACCCCTCCACTTT,CASSLLDSRNSPLHF
.,TRBV14,.,TRBJ2-1,TGTGCCAGCAGCCAAGATTCGGGGAGCTCCTACAATGAGCAGTTCTTC,CASSQDSGSSYNEQFF
.,TRBV19,.,TRBJ2-1,TGTGCCAGTAGTCGTGGGGCCTTCTACAATGAGCAGTTCTTC,CASSRGAFYNEQFF
.,TRBV3-1/TRBV3-2,.,TRBJ1-2,TGTGCCAGCAGCCAAGATCAAGGGAATTATGGCTACACCTTC,CASSQDQGNYGYTF
.,TRBV29-1,once,TRBJ1-1,TGCAGCGTTGCTATGGACGGACGCGGGGTAGCTTTCTTT,CSVAMDGRGVAFF
.,TRBV18,.,TRBJ2-5,TGTGCCAGCTCACCACGAGAGGGGTCACGGGAGACCCAGTACTTC,CASSPREGSRETQYF
.,TRBV4-2,.,TRBJ2-2,TGTGCCAGCAGCCAAGTGGAGTCCTTAGCGACCGGGGAGCTGTTTTTT,CASSQVESLATGELFF
.,TRBV6-5,.,TRBJ2-7,TGTGCCAGCAGTTACGGCCAGGAAGTTTACGAGCAGTACTTC,CASSYGQEVYEQYF
.,TRBV25-1,.,TRBJ2-1,TGTGCCAGCAGTGGCCTAGGGTCTTCCCTGGGCTACAATGAGCAGTTCTTC,CASSGLGSSLGYNEQFF
TRBD2,TRBV27,.,TRBJ2-1,TGTGCCAGCAGCCCGGGACTAGGGTACGATGAGCAGTTCTTC,CASSPGLGYDEQFF
.,TRBV6-1,.,TRBJ1-2,TGTGCCAGCAGTGGACTACAGGGCGTTCGGGTTTATGGCTACACCTTC,CASSGLQGVRVYGYTF
TRBD1,TRBV7-9,.,TRBJ1-2,TGTGCCAGCAACAGGGGGTTTGCTAACTATGGCTACACCTTC,CASNRGFANYGYTF
.,TRBV27,.,TRBJ1-6,TGTGCCAGCAGTTTATTGGGTAATTCACCCCTCCACTTT,CASSLLGNSPLHF
.,TRBV5-1,.,TRBJ2-1,TGCGCCAGCAGCTTGGGGCCCGATGGGGCCAATGAGCAGTTCTTC,CASSLGPDGANEQFF
.,TRBV12-5,.,TRBJ1-1,TGTGCTAGTGGTTTGGTAGCGGGACACCTGAACACTGAAGCTTTCTTT,CASGLVAGHLNTEAFF
TRBD2,TRBV29-1,.,TRBJ2-7,TGCAGCGTGACTAGCGCCTACGAGCAGTACTTC,CSVTSAYEQYF
.,TRBV27,.,TRBJ1-1,TGTGCCAGCAGTGCCCTCGGGCCGAACACTGAAGCTTTCTTT,CASSALGPNTEAFF
TRBD1,TRBV7-3,.,TRBJ1-1,TGTGCCAGCAGCTCCGGACAGGACACTGAAGCTTTCTTT,CASSSGQDTEAFF
TRBD1,TRBV14,.,TRBJ1-1,TGTGCCAGCAGCCAATCACAGGGGGTCGGGACTGAAGCTTTCTTT,CASSQSQGVGTEAFF
.,TRBV6-5,.,TRBJ2-7,TGTGCCAGCAGTCCAAGCATCTCCTACGAGCAGTACTTC,CASSPSISYEQYF
.,TRBV9,.,TRBJ2-3,TGTGCCAGCAGCGTTCTGCCCCAGGGAGGCGCAGATACGCAGTATTTT,CASSVLPQGGADTQYF
.,TRBV19,once,TRBJ2-3,TGTGCCGGCCCACGCTGGGTAGTAGTACCAGATACGCAGTATTTT,CAGPRWVVVPDTQYF
TRBD2,TRBV3-1/TRBV3-2,.,TRBJ2-1,TGTGCCAGCAGCCATTTTAGCGGGGACCTATACAATGAGCAGTTCTTC,CASSHFSGDLYNEQFF
.,TRBV19,.,TRBJ2-7,TGTGCCAGTAGTAACGGGCCTTCCTACGAGCAGTACTTC,CASSNGPSYEQYF
.,TRBV3-1/TRBV3-2,.,TRBJ2-1,TGTGCCAGCAGCCATCACTCCTCCGTCGGACGGGGTTTCAATGAGCAGTTCTTC,CASSHHSSVGRGFNEQFF
.,TRBV4-1,.,TRBJ1-2,TGCGCCAGCAGCCAAGATAATTGGAACTTGAGGACTATTAATGGCTACACCTTC,CASSQDNWNLRTINGYTF
TRBD1,TRBV5-4,.,TRBJ2-1,TGTGCCAGCACGGGAGACAGGGGTGAGCAGTTCTTC,CASTGDRGEQFF
.,TRBV12-3/TRBV12-4,.,TRBJ2-2,TGTGCCACCAGACCCTCTTACACCAGGGAGCTGTTTTTT,CATRPSYTRELFF
.,TRBV5-1,once,TRBJ1-3,TGCGCCAGCAGCTTGGAAGGAAACACCATATATTTT,CASSLEGNTIYF
.,TRBV19,.,TRBJ1-1,TGTGCCAGTAGTATTACCGGGAGCCTGAACACTGAAGCTTTCTTT,CASSITGSLNTEAFF
.,TRBV18,.,TRBJ1-1,TGTGCCAGCACGACCAGGGGATTCACCATGAACACTGAAGCTTTCTTT,CASTTRGFTMNTEAFF
.,TRBV5-6,.,TRBJ1-6,TGTGCCAGCAGCTCGTGGACACATAATTCACCCCTCCACTTT,CASSSWTHNSPLHF
.,TRBV7-9,once,TRBJ1-6,TGTGCCAGCAGCTCCCCAGGGAGCTCCTATAATTCACCCCTCCACTTT,CASSSPGSSYNSPLHF
.,TRBV10-2,.,TRBJ2-2,TGCGCCAGCAGTGAGTTGCTATCCGGCACCGGGGAGCTGTTTTTT,CASSELLSGTGELFF
.,TRBV27,.,TRBJ1-2,TGTGCCAGCAGTTTATTGGGGGGGGAGTTTGGAAGTTATGGCTACACCTTC,CASSLLGGEFGSYGYTF
TRBD1,TRBV13,once,TRBJ1-1,TGTGCCAGCAGCTTAGACCCCCCGACAGGGGCCAGGAACACTGAAGCTTTCTTT,CASSLDPPTGARNTEAFF
.,TRBV7-3,.,TRBJ1-2,TGTGCCAGCAGCTTTAACGGGGGACATGGCTACACCTTC,CASSFNGGHGYTF
TRBD1,TRBV7-3,.,TRBJ2-2,TGTGCCAGCAGCACGGGCACAGGGGGGAAGCACGGGGAGCTGTTTTTT,CASSTGTGGKHGELFF
.,TRBV5-5,.,TRBJ2-3,TGTGCCAGCAGAGACGGGGCGAGCACAGATACGCAGTATTTT,CASRDGASTDTQYF
.,TRBV7-9,.,TRBJ1-6,TGTGCCAGCAGCTTAGCGGGGGATTCACCCCTCCACTTT,CASSLAGDSPLHF